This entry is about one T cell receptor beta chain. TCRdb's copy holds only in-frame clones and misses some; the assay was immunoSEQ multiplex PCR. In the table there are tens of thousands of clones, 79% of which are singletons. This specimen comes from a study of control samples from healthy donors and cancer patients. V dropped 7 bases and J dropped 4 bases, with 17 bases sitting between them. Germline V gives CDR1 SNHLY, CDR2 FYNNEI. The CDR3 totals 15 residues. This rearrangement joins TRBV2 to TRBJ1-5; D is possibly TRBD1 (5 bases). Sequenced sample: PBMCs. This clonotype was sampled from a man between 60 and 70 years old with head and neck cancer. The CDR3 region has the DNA TGTGCCAGCACCAGAGGGACGGGGGGTAATCAGCCCCAGCATTTT. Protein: CASTRGTGGNQPQHF.